The 10 T cell receptor beta chains below come from one sample, sequenced in a study of tumor and adjacent non-tumor tissue in lung cancer. No cell sorting was done before RNA was extracted from the tissue. The normal lung tissue was taken more than 3 cm from the tumor edge. A modified ARM-PCR protocol with three rounds of nested PCR amplified TCRbeta. Each CDR3 protein is one row after TCRdb ran MiXCR on the multiplex PCR reads. The sample contains 60,000 to 85,000 distinct CDR3 sequences, around three quarters of which appear only once. Sequencing was done on a sample of distant non-tumor lung tissue. The source is a man aged 60 to 69 with non-small cell lung cancer.

Points on this clonotype: Possible read error: a much larger clone is one base away. V usage is TRBV7-9 and J usage is TRBJ2-1; no firm D call. Germline V gene data show CDR1 as SEHNR and CDR2 as FQNEAQ (reference sequence). There are 12 residues in the CDR3. This CDR3 is CASSLGADERFF. The CDR3 DNA reads as TGTGCCAGCAGCTTAGGGGCGGATGAGCGGTTCTTC.

Comment on this clonotype: A much larger clone differs from this one at a single base, so this may be a read error. The chain joins TRBV10-1 to TRBJ2-5; 7 positions match TRBD2. Germline V gene data show CDR1 as WNHNN and CDR2 as SYGVQD (reference sequence). The CDR3 sequence is 15 residues long. The trim removed 3 bases at V and 4 bases at J, leaving 8 bases unmatched. CDR3 sequence (DNA): TGCGCCAGCAGTGATCAGAGTAGCGGGTTAGAGACCCAGTACTTC. It codes for CASSDQSSGLETQYF.

The chain carries TRBV6-5 and TRBJ2-5; no clear D. V was shortened by 5 bases and J by 5 bases, with 18 bases between the two germline ends. The length of the CDR3 is 15 residues. Germline assignment: CDR1 MNHEY and CDR2 SVGAGI. CDR3 nucleotide sequence: TGTGCCAGCAGTCCTAACCCTGGCCTCTGTGAGACCCAGTACTTC. Its protein product is CASSPNPGLCETQYF.

This clonotype has a single count. The chain combines TRBV5-1 with TRBJ2-1, with 13 bases that match TRBD2. V was pared by 5 bases and J by 16 bases, with 21 bases of the junction left unmatched. The CDR3 covers 17 residues. CDR1 and CDR2 (germline): SGHRS, YFSETQ. The CDR3 protein is CASRKVWTSGSRNKHFF. Here the CDR3 DNA reads TGCGCCAGCAGGAAAGTTTGGACTAGCGGGAGTCGGAATAAACATTTCTTC.

With regard to this clonotype: Sequence at one end of the junction differs from germline and may be a read error. This chain joins TRBV11-2 and TRBJ2-4, with a possible D match to TRBD1 (5 bases). The CDR3 contains 15 residues. CDR1 is SGHAT and CDR2 is FQNNGV in the germline V gene. The CDR3 DNA reads TGTGCCAACAGCCGATCTGGGGCAGCCAAAAACATTCAGTACTTC. This encodes CANSRSGAAKNIQYF.

This clonotype was counted between two and nine times. A much more abundant neighbour one base away suggests this may be a read error. The chain recombines TRBV28 with TRBJ2-1; D unclear. The CDR3 has 13 amino acids. Germline V gives CDR1 MDHEN, CDR2 SYDVKM. Trimming removed 7 bases at V and 1 base at J, with 8 bases between. The CDR3 is CASNLLSYNEQFF. CDR3 coding DNA: TGTGCCAGCAATCTCCTGTCCTACAATGAGCAGTTCTTC.

This clonotype was found a few times. The final CDR3 position lacks the conserved phenylalanine or tryptophan, pointing to a likely read error. This chain connects TRBV29-1 to TRBJ2-5, with 14 bases fitting TRBD2. Germline CDR1 SQVTM, CDR2 ANQGSEA. This CDR3 has 16 amino acids. This CDR3 is CSVAGLAGEFGETQYL. The CDR3 bases are TGCAGTGTAGCGGGACTAGCGGGAGAATTCGGTGAGACCCAGTACCTC.

About this clonotype: The CDR3 does not close with the conserved phenylalanine or tryptophan, likely indicating a read error. The chain recombines TRBV12-3 or TRBV12-4 with TRBJ2-7; tentatively, D is TRBD1 (5 bases). V was shortened by 6 bases and J by 0 bases, with 12 bases between the two germline ends. The CDR3 is 14 residues long. CDR3 amino acids: CASRTGHSSYEQYY. The CDR3 DNA follows: TGTGCCAGCAGGACTGGACACAGCTCCTACGAGCAGTACTAC.

The sample holds a few counts of this clonotype. With a much larger clone just one base away, this may be a read error. J is TRBJ2-1 and V is TRBV28, with 9 nucleotides matching TRBD2. The germline V gene encodes CDR1 MDHEN and CDR2 SYDVKM. V was pared by 5 bases and J by 6 bases, with 5 bases of the junction left unmatched. This CDR3 is built from 14 residues. The DNA for the CDR3 is TGTGCCAGCAGTGTTAGCGGGAGCTCCAATGAGCAGTTCTTC. Residues: CASSVSGSSNEQFF. Full variable domain (missing parts from reference TRBV28 and TRBJ2-1): DVKVTQSSRYLVKRTGEKVFLECVQDMDHENMFWYRQDPGLGLRLIYFSYDVKMKEKGDIPEGYSVSREKKERFSLILESASTNQTSMYLCASSVSGSSNEQFFGPGTRLTVL.

Points on this clonotype: Given the absence of the conserved phenylalanine or tryptophan at the CDR3 end, a read error is likely. The chain employs TRBV30 and TRBJ2-1; 7 bases match TRBD2. J gave up 12 bases and V 2 bases, and 16 bases lay outside the gene matches. The V gene's germline CDR1 is GTSNPN and CDR2 SVGIG (reference sequence). The CDR3 is 15 residues long. CDR3 coding DNA: TGTGCCTGGAGTCCCTCTTTGGCTAGCGGTGCGGGGCAGTTCCTC. Amino acid sequence: CAWSPSLASGAGQFL.